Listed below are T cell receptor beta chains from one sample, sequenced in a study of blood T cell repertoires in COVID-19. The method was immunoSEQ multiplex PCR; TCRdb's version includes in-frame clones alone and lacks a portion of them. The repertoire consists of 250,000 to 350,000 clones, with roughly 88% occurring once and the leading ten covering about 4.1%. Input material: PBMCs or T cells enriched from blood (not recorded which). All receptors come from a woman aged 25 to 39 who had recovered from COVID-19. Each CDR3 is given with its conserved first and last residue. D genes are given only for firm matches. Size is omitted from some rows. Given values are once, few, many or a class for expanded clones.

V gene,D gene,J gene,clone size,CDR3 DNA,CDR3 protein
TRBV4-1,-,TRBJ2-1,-,TGCGCCAGCAGCCAACCGGGCAGGGGCGGCAATGAGCAGTTCTTC,CASSQPGRGGNEQFF
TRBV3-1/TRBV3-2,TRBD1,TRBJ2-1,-,TGTGCCAGCAGCCACGACAGGGGAAACTACAATGAGCAGTTCTTC,CASSHDRGNYNEQFF
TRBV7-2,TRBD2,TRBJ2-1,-,TGTGCCAGCAGCTTAGCGCATCGCGGGGGGCAGTTCTTC,CASSLAHRGGQFF
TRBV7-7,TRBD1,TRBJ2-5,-,TGTGCCAGCAGCCTAATGAGGGGGCCTCAAGAGACCCAGTACTTC,CASSLMRGPQETQYF
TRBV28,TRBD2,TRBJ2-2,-,TGTGCCAGCGGCCGGGAGGGGAGCGGCACCGGGGAGCTGTTTTTT,CASGREGSGTGELFF
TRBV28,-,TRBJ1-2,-,TGTGCCAGCAGTTTAGATTCCGACGGGGGGCGACATGGCTACACCTTC,CASSLDSDGGRHGYTF
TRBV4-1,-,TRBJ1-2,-,TGCGCCAGCAGCCAAGATGGAGGCGGCTACACCTTC,CASSQDGGGYTF
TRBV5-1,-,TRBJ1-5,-,TGCGCCAGCAGCTGGATGCGGGGGCAAGACAATCAGCCCCAGCATTTT,CASSWMRGQDNQPQHF
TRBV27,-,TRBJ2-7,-,TGTGCCAGCAGTTTATTGGGTAACGGCGGCGGGCCCTACGAGCAGTACTTC,CASSLLGNGGGPYEQYF
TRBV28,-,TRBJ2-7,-,TGTGCCAGCGGACGAGGGAGCTCCTACGAGCAGTACTTC,CASGRGSSYEQYF
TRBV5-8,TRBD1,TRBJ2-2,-,TGTGCCAGCAGCCACACACCGCGACAGGGGCTTACCTCGATCACCGGGGAGCTGTTTTTT,CASSHTPRQGLTSITGELFF
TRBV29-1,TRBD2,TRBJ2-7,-,TGCAGCGTTGAGGACGGGAGGGGTACCTACGAGCAGTACTTC,CSVEDGRGTYEQYF
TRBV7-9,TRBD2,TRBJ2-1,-,TGTGCCAGCAGCTCCCGACTAGCGGGGGGGGCTACATACAATGAGCAGTTCTTC,CASSSRLAGGATYNEQFF
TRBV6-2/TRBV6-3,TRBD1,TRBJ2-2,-,TGTGCCAGCAGTTACTCCGACAGGGGTCGCGGGGAGCTGTTTTTT,CASSYSDRGRGELFF
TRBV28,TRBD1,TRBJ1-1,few,TGTGCCAGCAGCCGGGGACAGCTCCTCAGGGAAGCTTTCTTT,CASSRGQLLREAFF
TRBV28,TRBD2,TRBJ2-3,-,TGTGCCAGCAGTTTATTGGGGCTAGCGGGGGGTGCGAAGACAGATACGCAGTATTTT,CASSLLGLAGGAKTDTQYF
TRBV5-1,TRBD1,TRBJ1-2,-,TGCGCCAGCCGACAGGGACCCTCTAATGGCTACACCTTC,CASRQGPSNGYTF
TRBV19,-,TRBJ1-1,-,TGTGCCAGTAGTGACATAAGGACTGAAGCTTTCTTT,CASSDIRTEAFF
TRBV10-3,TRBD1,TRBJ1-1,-,TGTGCCATCAGGGGAGACAGGGGGCGGTGGACTGAAGCTTTCTTT,CAIRGDRGRWTEAFF
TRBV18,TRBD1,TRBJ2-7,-,TGTGCCAGCTCCCTCAGCGGACAGGGGAATTACGAGCAGTACTTC,CASSLSGQGNYEQYF
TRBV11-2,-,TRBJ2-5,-,TGTGCCAGCAGCTCTGCATACCCGCTAGCCGTACAAGAGACCCAGTACTTC,CASSSAYPLAVQETQYF
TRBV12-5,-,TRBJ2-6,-,TGTGCTAGTGGTCCCCCAGTGGAGCCATTTTCTGGGGCCAACGTCCTGACTTTC,CASGPPVEPFSGANVLTF
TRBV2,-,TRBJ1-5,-,TGTGCCAGCAGTGAGCTCCGGGACTCTAGCAATCAGCCCCAGCATTTT,CASSELRDSSNQPQHF
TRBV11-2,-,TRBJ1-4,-,TGTGCCAGCAGCTTCGGACAGAATGAAAAACTGTTTTTT,CASSFGQNEKLFF
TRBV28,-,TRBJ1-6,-,TGTGCCAGCAGTTATAACGAGAATTCACCCCTCCACTTT,CASSYNENSPLHF
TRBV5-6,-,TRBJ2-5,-,TGTGCCAGCAGCTTGACAGGGAGTGGGATTGCGGAGACCCAGTACTTC,CASSLTGSGIAETQYF
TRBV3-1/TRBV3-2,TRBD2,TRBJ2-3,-,TGTGCCAGCAGCCCCGGCAGCGGGGGGTATCGCACAGATACGCAGTATTTT,CASSPGSGGYRTDTQYF
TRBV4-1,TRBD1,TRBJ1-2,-,TGCGCCAGCAGCCAGGATCAGAACAGGGGCGGCGGCTACACCTTC,CASSQDQNRGGGYTF
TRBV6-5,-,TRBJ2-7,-,TGTGCCAGCAGTCCCGGCCTAGGCTACGAGCAGTACTTC,CASSPGLGYEQYF
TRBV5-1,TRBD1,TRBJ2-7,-,TGCGCCAGCAGCTTGGCCGGTGGGACAGTAAACTTC,CASSLAGGTVNF
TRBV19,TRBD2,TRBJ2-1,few,TGTGCCAGTAGTATCACCGCCGGGACTAACTACAATGAGCAGTTCTTC,CASSITAGTNYNEQFF
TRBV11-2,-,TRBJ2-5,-,TGTGCCAGCAGCACACAACGCGGGGTCCAAGAGACCCAGTACTTC,CASSTQRGVQETQYF
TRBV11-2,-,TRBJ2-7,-,TGTGCCAGCAGCTTATTTCCAGACAGCACCTACGAGCAGTACTTC,CASSLFPDSTYEQYF
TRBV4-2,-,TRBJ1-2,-,TGTGCCAGCAGCCAAGATTCGAGGGTCGAAAATGGCTACACCTTC,CASSQDSRVENGYTF
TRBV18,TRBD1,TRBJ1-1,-,TGTGCCAGCTCACAGGGGACAGGGGGTTTCACTGAAGCTTTCTTT,CASSQGTGGFTEAFF
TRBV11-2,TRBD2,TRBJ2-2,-,TGTGCCAGCAGCGCCTTACTAGCGGGGTTCGGTCGAGAGCTGTTTTTT,CASSALLAGFGRELFF